A selection of T cell receptor beta chains follows, all from one sample in a study of blood T cell repertoires in COVID-19. Repertoires were generated with immunoSEQ multiplex PCR, while TCRdb's copy carries only in-frame clones and drops some. The profile covers around 150,000 clones, with 80% appearing a single time and roughly 3.4% taken by the ten largest. The sequenced material came from PBMCs or T cells enriched from blood (not recorded which). Source of these receptors: a woman in her fifties or sixties who had recovered from COVID-19. The CDR3 runs from the conserved cysteine through the conserved F or W. Each record gives: J gene, clone size, D gene, V gene, CDR3 DNA, CDR3 protein. The D gene is left open where the match is weak. Size tells how often a clone was seen (once, few, many) or the class of an expanded clone, and some rows leave it out.

J: TRBJ1-3; size: NA; D: NA; V: TRBV15; DNA: TGTGCCACCAGCAGAGATAGGGGAACTGGAAACACCATATATTTT; CDR3: CATSRDRGTGNTIYF
J: TRBJ1-6; size: NA; D: TRBD1; V: TRBV2; DNA: TGTGCCAGCGAACAGGGGTCTAATTCACCCCTCCACTTT; CDR3: CASEQGSNSPLHF
J: TRBJ1-4; size: once; D: NA; V: TRBV9; DNA: TGTGCCAGCAGCACTACACCAGGGGCGGGCGAAAAACTGTTTTTT; CDR3: CASSTTPGAGEKLFF
J: TRBJ2-3; size: NA; D: TRBD2; V: TRBV9; DNA: TGTGCCAGCAGCCTCGGGACTAGCGGCACAGATACGCAGTATTTT; CDR3: CASSLGTSGTDTQYF
J: TRBJ2-3; size: NA; D: TRBD2; V: TRBV7-2; DNA: TGTGCCAGCAGCCAAAGACTAGCGGGGCCAGATACGCAGTATTTT; CDR3: CASSQRLAGPDTQYF
J: TRBJ2-1; size: NA; D: TRBD2; V: TRBV29-1; DNA: TGCAGCGTGGTCTCGACTAGCGGGGCGTCTTACAATGAGCAGTTCTTC; CDR3: CSVVSTSGASYNEQFF
J: TRBJ2-3; size: once; D: NA; V: TRBV5-8; DNA: TGTGCCAGCAGCTTGGACATTACAGATACGCAGTATTTT; CDR3: CASSLDITDTQYF
J: TRBJ1-1; size: NA; D: NA; V: TRBV29-1; DNA: TGCAGCGTGGGAGGCGAGGCGTGGGTCACTGAAGCTTTCTTT; CDR3: CSVGGEAWVTEAFF
J: TRBJ1-4; size: NA; D: TRBD1; V: TRBV19; DNA: TGTGCCACCAAAGGGACAGGGACTAATGAAAAACTGTTTTTT; CDR3: CATKGTGTNEKLFF
J: TRBJ1-2; size: NA; D: NA; V: TRBV4-2; DNA: TGTGCCAGCAGCCAGATCGGGGGGCAGGGCTATGGCTACACCTTC; CDR3: CASSQIGGQGYGYTF
J: TRBJ2-1; size: NA; D: NA; V: TRBV30; DNA: TGTGCCTGGAGTGTAGGGGGGAGGGGGTTCTTC; CDR3: CAWSVGGRGFF
J: TRBJ1-4; size: NA; D: NA; V: TRBV5-1; DNA: TGCGCCAGCAGCTTGGCAGGGAATCCGACTAATGAAAAACTGTTTTTT; CDR3: CASSLAGNPTNEKLFF
J: TRBJ2-5; size: NA; D: TRBD2; V: TRBV5-4; DNA: TGTGCCAGCAGCCCACACCAACTAGCGGGGGGCCAAGAGACCCAGTACTTC; CDR3: CASSPHQLAGGQETQYF
J: TRBJ1-1; size: NA; D: TRBD1; V: TRBV9; DNA: TGTGCCAGCAGCGCTTCCGGGACAGGGGCCACTGAAGCTTTCTTT; CDR3: CASSASGTGATEAFF
J: TRBJ1-5; size: NA; D: NA; V: TRBV21-1; DNA: TGTGCCAGCCGAGGGGGGGGCAGTCAGCCCCAGCATTTT; CDR3: CASRGGGSQPQHF
J: TRBJ2-1; size: NA; D: NA; V: TRBV5-5; DNA: TGTGCCAGCAGGCCCCGGGATACCGAACCGAGGAGCTCCTACAATGAGCAGTTCTTC; CDR3: CASRPRDTEPRSSYNEQFF
J: TRBJ2-7; size: many; D: TRBD2; V: TRBV5-1; DNA: TGCGCCAGCAGCTTGGCATCTAGCGGGACAAGCTCCTACGAGCAGTACTTC; CDR3: CASSLASSGTSSYEQYF
J: TRBJ1-2; size: NA; D: NA; V: TRBV4-1; DNA: TGCGCCAGCAGCCAAGTCTGGGGAGGCCGGGACGGAGCTAACTATGGCTACACCTTC; CDR3: CASSQVWGGRDGANYGYTF
J: TRBJ2-1; size: NA; D: TRBD2; V: TRBV7-2; DNA: TGTGCCAGCAGGCGGGGGGGCCTTTACAATGAGCAGTTCTTC; CDR3: CASRRGGLYNEQFF
J: TRBJ1-3; size: NA; D: NA; V: TRBV7-2; DNA: TGTGCCAGCAGCTTATACGTCGACCGGGACAGAAACACCATATATTTT; CDR3: CASSLYVDRDRNTIYF
J: TRBJ1-1; size: few; D: NA; V: TRBV18; DNA: TGTGCCAGCTCCCTCCAGGCAAGGAAACCCACCCTTTCCGACACTGAAGCTTTCTTT; CDR3: CASSLQARKPTLSDTEAFF
J: TRBJ1-1; size: NA; D: TRBD1; V: TRBV4-2; DNA: TGTGCCAGCAGCCAAGCGACAGGGGGCGTCGCTTTCTTT; CDR3: CASSQATGGVAFF
J: TRBJ1-1; size: NA; D: NA; V: TRBV12-5; DNA: TGTGCTAGTGGTTTGGTCAGGACCGGGGAGATTCGGACTGAAGCTTTCTTT; CDR3: CASGLVRTGEIRTEAFF
J: TRBJ1-1; size: NA; D: NA; V: TRBV12-3/TRBV12-4; DNA: TGTGCCAGCAGGGACATCAGGGGAACTGAAGCTTTCTTT; CDR3: CASRDIRGTEAFF
J: TRBJ1-2; size: NA; D: NA; V: TRBV6-2/TRBV6-3; DNA: TGTGCCAGCAGTGATCCTCGCGGGGGGGACTATGGCTACACCTTC; CDR3: CASSDPRGGDYGYTF
J: TRBJ2-5; size: NA; D: TRBD2; V: TRBV10-2; DNA: TGCGCCAGCAGACTAGCGTCTCCAGAGACCCAGTACTTC; CDR3: CASRLASPETQYF
J: TRBJ2-3; size: NA; D: TRBD2; V: TRBV18; DNA: TGTGCCAGCTCATCATTCGGGGGGGGCGGCACAGATACGCAGTATTTT; CDR3: CASSSFGGGGTDTQYF
J: TRBJ1-4; size: NA; D: NA; V: TRBV3-1/TRBV3-2; DNA: TGTGCCAGCAGCCAAGGCTGGGGCGAAGTTGAAAAACTGTTTTTT; CDR3: CASSQGWGEVEKLFF
J: TRBJ2-4; size: once; D: TRBD1; V: TRBV6-5; DNA: TGTGCCAGCAGTTATTCGAACAGGGGTGCCAAAAACATTCAGTACTTC; CDR3: CASSYSNRGAKNIQYF
J: TRBJ1-1; size: NA; D: NA; V: TRBV5-1; DNA: TGCGCCAGCAGCTTGGGAGGTACAGGGATGGAAGCTTTCTTT; CDR3: CASSLGGTGMEAFF
J: TRBJ2-2; size: many; D: NA; V: TRBV7-8; DNA: TGTGCCAGCAGCTTTCTAACCCAGAACACCGGGGAGCTGTTTTTT; CDR3: CASSFLTQNTGELFF
J: TRBJ1-6; size: NA; D: NA; V: TRBV21-1; DNA: TGTGCCAGCAGCGTAGGACAGAGGAATTCACCCCTCCACTTT; CDR3: CASSVGQRNSPLHF
J: TRBJ1-2; size: NA; D: NA; V: TRBV11-2; DNA: TGTGCCAGCAGCTTAGGCGGGGACCCAAGGCACTATGGCTACACCTTC; CDR3: CASSLGGDPRHYGYTF
J: TRBJ1-6; size: NA; D: NA; V: TRBV27; DNA: TGTGCCAGCAGTTTATCTCCCATTTCGAGCTCCTATAATTCACCCCTCCACTTT; CDR3: CASSLSPISSSYNSPLHF
J: TRBJ2-3; size: NA; D: NA; V: TRBV5-1; DNA: TGCGCCAGCAGCCCCGTACTAGCTTTCAGCACAGATACGCAGTATTTT; CDR3: CASSPVLAFSTDTQYF
J: TRBJ1-1; size: NA; D: NA; V: TRBV15; DNA: TGTGCCACCAGCCCGGGGGGAGGGATAACTGAAGCTTTCTTT; CDR3: CATSPGGGITEAFF
J: TRBJ2-5; size: many; D: NA; V: TRBV20-1; DNA: TGCAGTGCTAGTCCCCGACAGTGGAGAGAGACCCAGTACTTC; CDR3: CSASPRQWRETQYF
J: TRBJ2-5; size: NA; D: TRBD1; V: TRBV27; DNA: TGTGCCAGCAGTTTATCAGGGGGCGGGGAGACCCAGTACTTC; CDR3: CASSLSGGGETQYF
J: TRBJ2-5; size: NA; D: NA; V: TRBV24-1; DNA: TGTGCCACCAGTGCCAAGGGGCAGCGCGAGACCCAGTACTTC; CDR3: CATSAKGQRETQYF
J: TRBJ2-5; size: NA; D: NA; V: TRBV5-1; DNA: TGCGCCAGCAGCCGTTCAGGGGATACGGAGACCCAGTACTTC; CDR3: CASSRSGDTETQYF
J: TRBJ1-3; size: NA; D: TRBD1; V: TRBV5-5; DNA: TGTGCCAGCAGCTTGGCCCTCCGGACAGGGTCGGTATATTTT; CDR3: CASSLALRTGSVYF
J: TRBJ2-7; size: few; D: NA; V: TRBV11-2; DNA: TGTGCCAGCAGCTTGAACTTCGCGGGGGCCGAACCCTACGAGCAGTACTTC; CDR3: CASSLNFAGAEPYEQYF
J: TRBJ2-1; size: NA; D: NA; V: TRBV7-3; DNA: TGTGCCAGCAGCTCGCAAGGGGGTCGGGATGAGCAGTTCTTC; CDR3: CASSSQGGRDEQFF
J: TRBJ1-1; size: few; D: NA; V: TRBV2; DNA: TGTGCCAGCAGTGAAATAACAGGGCCATCGGATGAAGCTTTCTTT; CDR3: CASSEITGPSDEAFF
J: TRBJ2-5; size: NA; D: NA; V: TRBV20-1; DNA: TGCAGTGCACCGAGGGCGGAGACCCAGTACTTC; CDR3: CSAPRAETQYF
J: TRBJ1-6; size: NA; D: TRBD1; V: TRBV28; DNA: TGTGCCAGCAGTTTAAGGGGGATTGGGACAGGGAATTCACCCCTCCACTTT; CDR3: CASSLRGIGTGNSPLHF
J: TRBJ2-1; size: NA; D: NA; V: TRBV10-1; DNA: TGCGCCACCGGACCCCAAGGGGGGGTCTCCAATGAGCAGTTCTTC; CDR3: CATGPQGGVSNEQFF
J: TRBJ1-1; size: NA; D: TRBD1; V: TRBV5-1; DNA: TGCGCCAGCAGCTTGGCCTCCTTAACAGGGGGGTTCACTGAAGCTTTCTTT; CDR3: CASSLASLTGGFTEAFF
J: TRBJ2-3; size: NA; D: TRBD2; V: TRBV5-1; DNA: TGCGCCAGTAAAACGCGGGACTACACAGATACGCAGTATTTT; CDR3: CASKTRDYTDTQYF
J: TRBJ1-1; size: NA; D: NA; V: TRBV2; DNA: TGTGCCAGCAGTAACAGGATGTTAACTGAAGCTTTCTTT; CDR3: CASSNRMLTEAFF